Reported below is one T cell receptor (beta chain). These data are taken from a study of T cells in Graves' hyperthyroidism and ophthalmopathy. Researchers took RNA transcripts and amplified the TCR beta CDR3 regions from them. The HTBI primer set drove a first-round RT-PCR of the TCR CDR3. In TCRdb, the multiplex PCR reads were re-called with MiXCR into one record per CDR3 protein. In the table there are under 750,000 distinct CDR3 sequences, 15% to 20% of which are singletons. Germline V gene lookup returns CDR1 MNHNS and CDR2 SASEGT. V was trimmed by 7 bases and J by 8 bases, leaving 20 bases between them. The CDR3 is 15 amino acids.

The sample consisted of blood. The sequence derives from a woman aged 50 to 60 with Graves' hyperthyroidism that later progressed to Graves' ophthalmopathy. The genes are TRBV6-1 and TRBJ1-4; D possibly corresponds to TRBD1 (5 bases). As DNA, the CDR3 is TGTGCCAGCAACCCACAGGATTGGGATCGGGAAAAACTGTTTTTT. This translates into CASNPQDWDREKLFF.